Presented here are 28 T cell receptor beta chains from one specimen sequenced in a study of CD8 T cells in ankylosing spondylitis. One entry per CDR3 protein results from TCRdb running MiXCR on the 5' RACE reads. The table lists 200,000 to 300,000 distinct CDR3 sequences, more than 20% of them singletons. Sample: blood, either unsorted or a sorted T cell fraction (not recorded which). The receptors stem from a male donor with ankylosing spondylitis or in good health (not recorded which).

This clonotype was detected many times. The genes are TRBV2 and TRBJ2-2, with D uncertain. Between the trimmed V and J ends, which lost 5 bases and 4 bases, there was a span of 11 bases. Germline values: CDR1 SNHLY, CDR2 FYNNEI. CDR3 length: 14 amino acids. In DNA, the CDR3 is TGTGCCAGCAGTCCCAGTTTAAGCACCGGGGAGCTGTTTTTT. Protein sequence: CASSPSLSTGELFF.

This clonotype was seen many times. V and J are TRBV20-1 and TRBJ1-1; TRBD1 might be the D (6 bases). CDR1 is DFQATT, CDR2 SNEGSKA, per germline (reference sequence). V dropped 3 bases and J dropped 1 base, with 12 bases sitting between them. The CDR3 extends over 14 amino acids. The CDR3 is CSASRGASNTEAFF. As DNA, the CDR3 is TGCAGTGCTAGCCGGGGGGCCTCGAACACTGAAGCTTTCTTT.

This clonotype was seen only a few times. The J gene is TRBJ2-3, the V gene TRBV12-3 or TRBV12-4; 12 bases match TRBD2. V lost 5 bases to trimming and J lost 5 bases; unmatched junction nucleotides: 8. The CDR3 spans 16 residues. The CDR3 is CASSASSGGAVDTQYF. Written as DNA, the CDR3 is TGTGCCAGCAGTGCCTCTAGCGGGGGGGCGGTAGATACGCAGTATTTT.

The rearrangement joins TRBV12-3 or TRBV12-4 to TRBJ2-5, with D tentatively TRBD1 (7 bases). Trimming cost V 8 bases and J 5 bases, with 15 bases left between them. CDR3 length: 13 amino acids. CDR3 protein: CASSQGGPETQYF. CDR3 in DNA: TGTGCCAGCTCCCAGGGGGGCCCCGAGACCCAGTACTTC.

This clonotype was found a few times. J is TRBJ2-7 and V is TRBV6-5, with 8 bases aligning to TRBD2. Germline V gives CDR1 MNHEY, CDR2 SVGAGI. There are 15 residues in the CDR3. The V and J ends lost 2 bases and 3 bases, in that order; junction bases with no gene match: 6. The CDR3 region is CASSYDAGGRYEQYF. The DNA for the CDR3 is TGTGCCAGCAGTTACGACGCGGGGGGCCGCTACGAGCAGTACTTC.

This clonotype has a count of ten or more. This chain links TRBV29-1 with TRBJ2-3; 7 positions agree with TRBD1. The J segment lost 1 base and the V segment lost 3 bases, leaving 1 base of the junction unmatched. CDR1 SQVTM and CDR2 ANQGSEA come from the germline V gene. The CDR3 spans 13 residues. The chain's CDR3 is CSVDTGGTDTQYF. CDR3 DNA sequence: TGCAGCGTTGACACAGGGGGCACAGATACGCAGTATTTT.

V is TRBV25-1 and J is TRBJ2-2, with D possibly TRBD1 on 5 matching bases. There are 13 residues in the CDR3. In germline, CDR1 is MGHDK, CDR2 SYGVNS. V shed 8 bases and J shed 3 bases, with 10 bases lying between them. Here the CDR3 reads CASRPRDTGELFF. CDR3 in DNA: TGTGCCAGCCGGCCCAGGGACACCGGGGAGCTGTTTTTT. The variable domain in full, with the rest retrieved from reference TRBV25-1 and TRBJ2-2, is EADIYQTPRYLVIGTGKKITLECSQTMGHDKMYWYQQDPGMELHLIHYSYGVNSTEKGDLSSESTVSRIRTEHFPLTLESARPSHTSQYLCASRPRDTGELFFGEGSRLTVL.

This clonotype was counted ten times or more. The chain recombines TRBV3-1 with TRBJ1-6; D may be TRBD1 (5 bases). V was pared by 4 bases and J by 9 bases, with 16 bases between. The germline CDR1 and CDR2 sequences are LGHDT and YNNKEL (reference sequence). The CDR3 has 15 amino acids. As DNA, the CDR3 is TGTGCCAGCAGCCGGACGGAGACAGTGGGTTCACCCCTCCACTTT. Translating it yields CASSRTETVGSPLHF.

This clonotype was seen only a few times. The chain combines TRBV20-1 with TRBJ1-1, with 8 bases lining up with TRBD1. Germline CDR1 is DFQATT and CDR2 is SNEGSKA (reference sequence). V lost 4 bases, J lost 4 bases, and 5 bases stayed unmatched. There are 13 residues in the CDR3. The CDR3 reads CSAIRQGITEAFF. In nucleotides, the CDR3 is TGCAGTGCTATAAGACAGGGGATCACTGAAGCTTTCTTT.

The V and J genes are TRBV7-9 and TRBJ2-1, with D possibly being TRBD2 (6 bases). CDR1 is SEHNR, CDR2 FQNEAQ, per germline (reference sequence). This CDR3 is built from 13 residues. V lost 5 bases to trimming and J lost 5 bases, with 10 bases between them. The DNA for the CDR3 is TGTGCCAGCAGCCGGGGACTTCACAATGAGCAGTTCTTC. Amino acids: CASSRGLHNEQFF.

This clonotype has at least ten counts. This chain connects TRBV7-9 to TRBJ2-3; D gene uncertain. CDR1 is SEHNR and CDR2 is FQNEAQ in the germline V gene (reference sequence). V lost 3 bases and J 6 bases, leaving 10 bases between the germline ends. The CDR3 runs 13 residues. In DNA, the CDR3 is TGTGCCAGCAGCTTTCTGGGATGGGATACGCAGTATTTT. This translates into CASSFLGWDTQYF.

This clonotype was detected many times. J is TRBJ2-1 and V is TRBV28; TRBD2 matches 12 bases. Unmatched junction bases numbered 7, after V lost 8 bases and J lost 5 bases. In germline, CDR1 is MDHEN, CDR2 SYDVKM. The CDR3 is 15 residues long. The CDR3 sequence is CASAEASGGDNEQFF. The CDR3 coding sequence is TGTGCCAGCGCCGAGGCTAGCGGGGGGGACAATGAGCAGTTCTTC.

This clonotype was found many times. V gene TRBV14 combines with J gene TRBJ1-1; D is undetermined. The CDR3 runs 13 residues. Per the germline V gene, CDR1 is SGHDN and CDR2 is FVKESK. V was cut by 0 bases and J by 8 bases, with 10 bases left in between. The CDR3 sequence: CASSQEGRLEAFF. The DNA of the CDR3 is TGTGCCAGCAGCCAAGAGGGCAGGCTGGAAGCTTTCTTT.

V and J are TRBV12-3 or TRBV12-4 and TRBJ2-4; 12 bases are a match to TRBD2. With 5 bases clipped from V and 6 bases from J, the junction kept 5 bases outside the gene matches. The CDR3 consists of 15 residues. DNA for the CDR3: TGTGCCAGCAGTCCTAGCGGGGGGGCCTCAAACATTCAGTACTTC. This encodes CASSPSGGASNIQYF.

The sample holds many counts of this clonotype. CDR3 amino acids: CASSGTSGIKIAKNIQYF. In nucleotides, the CDR3 is TGTGCCAGCAGTGGGACTAGCGGAATCAAAATAGCCAAAAACATTCAGTACTTC. The chain is built from TRBV28 and TRBJ2-4; 11 nucleotides match TRBD2. Germline CDR1 is MDHEN and CDR2 is SYDVKM. The CDR3 has 18 residues. The V segment lost 5 bases and the J segment 0 bases; nucleotides outside the gene matches: 9.

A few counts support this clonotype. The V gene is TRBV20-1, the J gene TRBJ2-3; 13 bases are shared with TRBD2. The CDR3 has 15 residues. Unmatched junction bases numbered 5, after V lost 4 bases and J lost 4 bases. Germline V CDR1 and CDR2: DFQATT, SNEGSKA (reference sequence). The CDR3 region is CSAIGTSGVPDTQYF. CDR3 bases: TGCAGTGCTATAGGGACTAGCGGGGTCCCAGATACGCAGTATTTT.

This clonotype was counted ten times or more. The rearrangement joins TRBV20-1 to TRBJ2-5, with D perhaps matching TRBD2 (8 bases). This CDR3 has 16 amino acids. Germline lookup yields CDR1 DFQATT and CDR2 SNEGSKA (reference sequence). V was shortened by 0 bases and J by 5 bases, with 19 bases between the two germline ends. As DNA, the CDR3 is TGCAGTGCTAGAGAGGGGACAGCGGGAGTTGGGGAGACCCAGTACTTC. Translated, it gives CSAREGTAGVGETQYF.

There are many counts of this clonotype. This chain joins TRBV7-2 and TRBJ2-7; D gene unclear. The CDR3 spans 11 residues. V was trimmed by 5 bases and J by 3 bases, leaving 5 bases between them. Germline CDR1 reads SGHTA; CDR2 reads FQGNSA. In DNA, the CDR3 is TGTGCCAGCAGCACCTTCTACGAGCAGTACTTC. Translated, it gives CASSTFYEQYF.

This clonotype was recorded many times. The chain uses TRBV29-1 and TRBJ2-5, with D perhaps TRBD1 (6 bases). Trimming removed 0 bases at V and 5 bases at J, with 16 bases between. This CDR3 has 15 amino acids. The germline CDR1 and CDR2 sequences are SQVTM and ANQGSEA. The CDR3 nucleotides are TGCAGCGTTGAAGATCTAGGCAGGGGATTGGAGACCCAGTACTTC. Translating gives CSVEDLGRGLETQYF.

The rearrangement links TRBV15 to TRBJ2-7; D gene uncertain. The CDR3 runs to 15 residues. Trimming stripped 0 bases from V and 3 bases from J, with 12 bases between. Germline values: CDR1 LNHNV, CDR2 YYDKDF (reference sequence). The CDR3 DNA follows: TGTGCCACCAGCAGAGATCGAGTACAGAGCTACGAGCAGTACTTC. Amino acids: CATSRDRVQSYEQYF.

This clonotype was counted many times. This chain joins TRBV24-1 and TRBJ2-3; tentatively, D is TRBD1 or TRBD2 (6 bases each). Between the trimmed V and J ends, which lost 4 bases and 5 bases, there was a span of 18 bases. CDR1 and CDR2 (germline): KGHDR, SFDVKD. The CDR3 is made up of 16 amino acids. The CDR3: CATSESWTEEGDTQYF. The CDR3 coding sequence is TGTGCCACCAGTGAATCCTGGACAGAGGAGGGAGATACGCAGTATTTT.

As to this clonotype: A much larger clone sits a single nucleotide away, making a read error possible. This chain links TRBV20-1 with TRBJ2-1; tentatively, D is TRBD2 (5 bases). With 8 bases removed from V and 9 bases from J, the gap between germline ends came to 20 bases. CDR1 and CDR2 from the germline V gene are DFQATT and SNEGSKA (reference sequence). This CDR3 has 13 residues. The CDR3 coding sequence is TGCAGTACGCATCTAGCCGGTCGAGGTGAGCAGTTCTTC. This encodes CSTHLAGRGEQFF.

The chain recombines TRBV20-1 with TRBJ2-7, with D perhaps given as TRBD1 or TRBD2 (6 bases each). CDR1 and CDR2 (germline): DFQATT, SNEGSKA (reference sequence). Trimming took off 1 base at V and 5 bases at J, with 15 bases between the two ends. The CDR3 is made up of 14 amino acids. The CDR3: CSARVRGLGNEQYF. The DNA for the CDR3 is TGCAGTGCTAGAGTACGGGGGCTCGGGAACGAGCAGTACTTC.

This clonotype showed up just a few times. The CDR3, as DNA: TGCAGTGCTCCAAGGGGACTGGCCCTCTACAATGAGCAGTTCTTC. Its protein is CSAPRGLALYNEQFF. V usage is TRBV20-1 and J usage is TRBJ2-1; a possible D gene is TRBD2 (6 bases). Germline V CDR1 and CDR2: DFQATT, SNEGSKA (reference sequence). Trimming left V 5 bases short and J 3 bases short, with 17 bases between. The CDR3 covers 15 residues.

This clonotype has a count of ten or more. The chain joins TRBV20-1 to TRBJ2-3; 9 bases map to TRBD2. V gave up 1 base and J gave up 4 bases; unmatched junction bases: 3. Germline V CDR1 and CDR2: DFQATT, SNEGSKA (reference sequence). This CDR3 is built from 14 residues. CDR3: CSARALAGPDTQYF. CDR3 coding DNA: TGCAGTGCTAGAGCTCTAGCGGGGCCAGATACGCAGTATTTT.

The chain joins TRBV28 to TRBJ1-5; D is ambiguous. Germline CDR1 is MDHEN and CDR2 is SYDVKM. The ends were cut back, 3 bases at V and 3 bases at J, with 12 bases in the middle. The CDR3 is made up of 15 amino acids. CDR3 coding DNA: TGTGCCAGCAGTTTTACCACAGCGTCCAATCAGCCCCAGCATTTT. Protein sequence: CASSFTTASNQPQHF.

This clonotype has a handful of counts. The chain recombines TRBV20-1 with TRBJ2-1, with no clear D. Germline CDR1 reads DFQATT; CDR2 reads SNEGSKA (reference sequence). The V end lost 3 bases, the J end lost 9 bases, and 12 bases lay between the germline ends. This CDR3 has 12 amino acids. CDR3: CSASPGPREQFF. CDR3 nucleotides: TGCAGTGCTAGTCCCGGCCCGCGTGAGCAGTTCTTC.

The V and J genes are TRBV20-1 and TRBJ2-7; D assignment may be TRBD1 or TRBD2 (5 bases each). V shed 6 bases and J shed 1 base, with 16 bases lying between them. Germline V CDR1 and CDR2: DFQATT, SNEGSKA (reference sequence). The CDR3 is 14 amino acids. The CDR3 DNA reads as TGCAGTGCGGGCGTTCCGGGGCCATCCTACGAGCAGTACTTC. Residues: CSAGVPGPSYEQYF.